The 20 T cell receptor beta chains below were found in one sample sequenced in a study of cytomegalovirus exposure and HLA in healthy donors. PCR primers comprised 60 Vbeta and 13 Jbeta primers. TCRdb's table, derived via immunoSEQ multiplex PCR, lists solely in-frame clones and lacks some. The profile shows just over 150,000 clones, 60% to 80% of them singletons. What was sequenced was PBMCs. Receptor source: a woman aged 50 to 60 in good health and CMV-seropositive.

The chain links TRBV6-6 to TRBJ2-5, with D possibly matching TRBD2 (6 bases). The J call may not be correct, given that the DNA end is closer to TRBJ2-7. Per the germline V gene, CDR1 is MNHNY and CDR2 is SVGAGI (reference sequence). The CDR3 has 14 residues. The CDR3 region has the DNA TGTGCCAGCAGTTACTCGGAGGGATCCTACGAGCAGTACTTC. Translating it yields CASSYSEGSYEQYF.

The chain has TRBV5-6 and TRBJ2-3, with 7 bases lining up with TRBD1. CDR3 length equals 13 residues. Germline V gene sequence: CDR1 SGHDT, CDR2 YYEEEE. V was clipped by 2 bases and J by 4 bases; unmatched bases: 1. The CDR3 here is CASSFQGADTQYF. Written as DNA, the CDR3 is TGTGCCAGCAGCTTTCAGGGGGCAGATACGCAGTATTTT.

The chain joins TRBV7-8 to TRBJ2-3; possible D gene TRBD2, 5 bases. This CDR3 has 19 residues. Germline V gene lookup returns CDR1 SGHVS and CDR2 FQNEAQ. Trimming took 1 base from V and 1 from J, leaving 21 bases between them. The CDR3 DNA reads as TGTGCCAGCAGCTTAGGGGCGAGGGCCTGGAGGCTAGGCACAGATACGCAGTATTTT. Protein sequence: CASSLGARAWRLGTDTQYF.

This chain joins TRBV6-1 and TRBJ2-7; TRBD1 agrees at 8 bases. CDR3 size: 16 residues. Germline V gene lookup returns CDR1 MNHNS and CDR2 SASEGT. V was clipped by 4 bases and J by 6 bases; unmatched bases: 14. The CDR3 sequence is CASSGLVGQGGVEQYF. The CDR3 region has the DNA TGTGCCAGCAGTGGCCTGGTTGGACAGGGAGGTGTCGAGCAGTACTTC.

This chain uses TRBV7-6 with TRBJ1-5; 8 nucleotides match TRBD1. Germline V gene sequence: CDR1 SGHVS, CDR2 FNYEAQ. The J segment lost 3 bases and the V segment lost 5 bases, leaving 6 bases of the junction unmatched. The CDR3 consists of 15 residues. The CDR3 sequence is CASSPTGVANQPQHF. Here the CDR3 DNA reads TGTGCCAGCAGCCCGACAGGGGTGGCCAATCAGCCCCAGCATTTT.

The table lists this clone with a few counts. The genes are TRBV11-3 and TRBJ1-1; D is uncertain. Germline V gene lookup returns CDR1 SGHNT and CDR2 YENEEA. The V gene lost 1 base and the J gene lost 1 base, with 7 bases spanning the gap. The length of the CDR3 is 14 residues. DNA of the CDR3: TGTGCCAGCAGCTTAGGTGGGAGGAACACTGAAGCTTTCTTT. It specifies CASSLGGRNTEAFF.

V is TRBV5-6 and J is TRBJ2-3; possible D gene TRBD1, 5 bases. The CDR3 loop spans 16 amino acids. Deletions cut 0 bases from V and 1 base from J, with 12 bases between. CDR1 is SGHDT and CDR2 is YYEEEE in the germline V gene. In DNA, the CDR3 is TGTGCCAGCAGCTTGGGCCCAGGGTCCCGCACAGATACGCAGTATTTT. Amino acids: CASSLGPGSRTDTQYF.

In this sample, this clone turned up once. The chain combines TRBV5-5 with TRBJ1-6, with 8 nucleotides matching TRBD1. J was trimmed by 10 bases and V by 0 bases; bases with no gene match: 6. CDR1 is SGHKS, CDR2 YYEKEE, per germline (reference sequence). The CDR3 has 15 amino acids. The CDR3 bases are TGTGCCAGCAGCTTGGTACAGGGGGTCCGCTCACCCCTCCACTTT. Translating it yields CASSLVQGVRSPLHF.

The V gene is TRBV2, the J gene TRBJ1-5; a weak D match, TRBD1 (5 bases). The CDR3 sequence is 14 residues long. V lost 8 bases, J lost 6 bases, and 17 bases lay in between. Germline loops: CDR1 SNHLY, CDR2 FYNNEI. CDR3 sequence: CASGGWGEAQPQHF. The DNA for the CDR3 is TGTGCCAGCGGTGGGTGGGGGGAAGCTCAGCCCCAGCATTTT. Full variable domain (outside the CDR3, taken from reference TRBV2 and TRBJ1-5): EPEVTQTPSHQVTQMGQEVILRCVPISNHLYFYWYRQILGQKVEFLVSFYNNEISEKSEIFDDQFSVERPDGSNFTLKIRSTKLEDSAMYFCASGGWGEAQPQHFGDGTRLSIL.

The chain combines TRBV29-1 with TRBJ2-3; 10 bases fit TRBD2. The V and J ends lost 7 bases and 2 bases, in that order; junction bases with no gene match: 12. Germline V CDR1 and CDR2: SQVTM, ANQGSEA. The CDR3 is made up of 16 amino acids. CDR3 region: CSATSGDYALTDTQYF. The CDR3 region has the DNA TGCAGCGCTACTAGCGGGGACTATGCCCTCACAGATACGCAGTATTTT.

V and J are TRBV9 and TRBJ2-5; 13 bases align to TRBD2. The CDR3 is 17 residues long. V gave up 0 bases and J gave up 1 base; unmatched junction bases: 3. In germline, CDR1 is SGDLS, CDR2 YYNGEE. CDR3: CASSVGLAGGIQETQYF. The CDR3 region has the DNA TGTGCCAGCAGCGTAGGACTAGCGGGAGGCATCCAAGAGACCCAGTACTTC.

V usage is TRBV6-4 and J usage is TRBJ2-2; 11 bases are a match to TRBD2. CDR3 size: 17 residues. Unmatched junction bases numbered 5, after V lost 3 bases and J lost 2 bases. CDR1 and CDR2 (germline): MRHNA, SNTAGT. This CDR3 is CASSEIAGGPNTGELFF. CDR3 in DNA: TGTGCCAGCAGTGAAATAGCGGGGGGGCCAAACACCGGGGAGCTGTTTTTT.

This chain connects TRBV19 to TRBJ2-7, with D possibly being TRBD1 (6 bases). V lost 3 bases, J lost 4 bases, and 16 bases lay in between. This CDR3 is 15 amino acids long. From germline, CDR1 is LNHDA and CDR2 SQIVND (reference sequence). CDR3 in DNA: TGTGCCAGTAGTATCCGTCCGGGACATTTATACGAGCAGTACTTC. It is translated as CASSIRPGHLYEQYF. Supplemented by reference TRBV19 and TRBJ2-7, the full variable domain reads DGGITQSPKYLFRKEGQNVTLSCEQNLNHDAMYWYRQDPGQGLRLIYYSQIVNDFQKGDIAEGYSVSREKKESFPLTVTSAQKNPTAFYLCASSIRPGHLYEQYFGPGTRLTVT.

The chain employs TRBV9 and TRBJ2-4, with D perhaps TRBD1 (5 bases). The CDR3 is made up of 14 amino acids. Germline CDR1 and CDR2: SGDLS and YYNGEE. V lost 0 bases to trimming and J lost 2 bases, with 6 bases between them. CDR3: CASSVEGTKNIQYF. The CDR3, as DNA: TGTGCCAGCAGCGTAGAGGGGACCAAAAACATTCAGTACTTC.

The chain joins TRBV19 to TRBJ2-7; 10 bases line up with TRBD1. Per the germline V gene, CDR1 is LNHDA and CDR2 is SQIVND (reference sequence). J lost 3 bases, V lost 6 bases, and 8 bases had no gene match. The CDR3 has 15 residues. CDR3 nucleotide sequence: TGTGCCAGTAGGGTCATGGGACAGGGGCACTACGAGCAGTACTTC. This translates into CASRVMGQGHYEQYF. Complete variable domain (other parts from reference TRBV19 and TRBJ2-7): DGGITQSPKYLFRKEGQNVTLSCEQNLNHDAMYWYRQDPGQGLRLIYYSQIVNDFQKGDIAEGYSVSREKKESFPLTVTSAQKNPTAFYLCASRVMGQGHYEQYFGPGTRLTVT.

This rearrangement joins TRBV9 to TRBJ2-3; 9 positions agree with TRBD1. Unmatched junction bases numbered 7, after V lost 3 bases and J lost 2 bases. The CDR3 has 16 amino acids. Germline lookup yields CDR1 SGDLS and CDR2 YYNGEE. DNA of the CDR3: TGTGCCAGCAGCGACCGACAGGGGGTGCCCACAGATACGCAGTATTTT. Its translation is CASSDRQGVPTDTQYF.

The rearrangement links TRBV4-1 to TRBJ1-6; 7 positions match TRBD1. Looked up from germline, CDR1 is MGHRA and CDR2 is YSYEKL. V shed 3 bases, J shed 7 bases, and the junction held 9 bases outside the gene matches. The CDR3 consists of 16 residues. The CDR3 reads CASSHARTGGNSPLHF. The CDR3 DNA reads TGCGCCAGCAGCCACGCACGGACAGGAGGGAATTCACCCCTCCACTTT.

This clone was picked up one time. The genes are TRBV7-9 and TRBJ2-5; tentatively, D is TRBD1 (6 bases). This CDR3 is built from 13 residues. V lost 5 bases and J 5 bases, leaving 12 bases between the germline ends. From germline, CDR1 is SEHNR and CDR2 FQNEAQ (reference sequence). The CDR3 bases are TGTGCCAGCAGCCGTACAGGGTTGGAGACCCAGTACTTC. It codes for CASSRTGLETQYF.

The chain combines TRBV6-1 with TRBJ2-7; the match to TRBD1 covers 8 bases. CDR1 is MNHNS and CDR2 is SASEGT in the germline V gene. The CDR3 sequence is 15 residues long. With 6 bases clipped from V and 3 bases from J, the junction kept 10 bases outside the gene matches. The CDR3: CASSLGQGLSYEQYF. The CDR3 DNA reads TGTGCCAGCAGCCTTGGACAGGGCCTAAGCTACGAGCAGTACTTC.

The chain carries TRBV9 and TRBJ2-1; TRBD2 matches 12 bases. Germline-derived CDR1 and CDR2 are SGDLS and YYNGEE. This CDR3 has 15 amino acids. V dropped 0 bases and J dropped 5; count of bases not matched to a gene: 0. CDR3 in amino acids: CASSVGTSGDNEQFF. CDR3 in DNA: TGTGCCAGCAGCGTAGGGACTAGCGGGGACAATGAGCAGTTCTTC.